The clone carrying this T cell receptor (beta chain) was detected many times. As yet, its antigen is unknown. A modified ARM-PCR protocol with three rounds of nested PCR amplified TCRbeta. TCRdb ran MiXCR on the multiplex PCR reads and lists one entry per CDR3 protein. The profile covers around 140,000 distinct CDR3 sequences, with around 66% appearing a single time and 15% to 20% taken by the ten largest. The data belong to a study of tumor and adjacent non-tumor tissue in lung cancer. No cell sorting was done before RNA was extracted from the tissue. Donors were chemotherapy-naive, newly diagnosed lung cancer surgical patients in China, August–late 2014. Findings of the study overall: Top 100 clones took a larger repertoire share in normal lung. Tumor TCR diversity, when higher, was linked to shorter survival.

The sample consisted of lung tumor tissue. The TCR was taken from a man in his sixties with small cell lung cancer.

In nucleotides, the CDR3 is TGCAGTGCTAGGAAACAGGGCAGTGAGCAGTTCTTC. Protein product: CSARKQGSEQFF. The chain links TRBV20-1 to TRBJ2-1; D possibly corresponds to TRBD1 (6 bases). This CDR3 has 12 amino acids. Trimming left V 3 bases short and J 9 bases short, with 12 bases between. CDR1 is DFQATT and CDR2 is SNEGSKA in the germline V gene (reference sequence).